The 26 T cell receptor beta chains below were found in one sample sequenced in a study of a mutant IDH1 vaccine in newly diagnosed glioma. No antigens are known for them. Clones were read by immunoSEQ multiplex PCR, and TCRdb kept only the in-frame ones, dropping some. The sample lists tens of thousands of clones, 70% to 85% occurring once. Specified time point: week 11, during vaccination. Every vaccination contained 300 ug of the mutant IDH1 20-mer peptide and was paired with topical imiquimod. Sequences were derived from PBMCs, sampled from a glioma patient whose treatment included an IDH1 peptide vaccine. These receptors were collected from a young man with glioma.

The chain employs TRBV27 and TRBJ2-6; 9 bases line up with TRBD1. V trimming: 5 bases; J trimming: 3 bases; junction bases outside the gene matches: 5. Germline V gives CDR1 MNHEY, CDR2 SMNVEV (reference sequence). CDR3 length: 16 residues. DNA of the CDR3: TGTGCCAGCAGTCCCCACAGGGGGCGTGGGGCCAACGTCCTGACTTTC. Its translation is CASSPHRGRGANVLTF.

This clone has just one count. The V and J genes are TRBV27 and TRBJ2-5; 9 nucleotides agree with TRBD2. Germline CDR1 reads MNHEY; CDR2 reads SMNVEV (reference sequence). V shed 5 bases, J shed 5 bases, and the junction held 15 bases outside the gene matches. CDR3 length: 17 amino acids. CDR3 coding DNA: TGTGCCAGCAGTAAGGGGCGGGGGGGCCTGGCCGGGGAGACCCAGTACTTC. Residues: CASSKGRGGLAGETQYF.

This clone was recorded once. CDR3 protein: CASSIPRNTEAFF. CDR3 bases: TGTGCCAGTAGTATACCCAGGAACACTGAAGCTTTCTTT. The chain is built from TRBV19 and TRBJ1-1; D is unresolved. There are 13 residues in the CDR3. V lost 2 bases, J lost 1 base, and 5 bases lay in between. CDR1 and CDR2 from the germline V gene are LNHDA and SQIVND (reference sequence).

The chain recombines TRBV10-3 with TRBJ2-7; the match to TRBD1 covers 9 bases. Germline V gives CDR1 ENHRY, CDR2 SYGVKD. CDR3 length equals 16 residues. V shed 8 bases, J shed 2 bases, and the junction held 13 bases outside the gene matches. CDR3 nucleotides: TGTGCCATCGGCCTAACGGACAGGGGCATACCCTACGAGCAGTACTTC. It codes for CAIGLTDRGIPYEQYF.

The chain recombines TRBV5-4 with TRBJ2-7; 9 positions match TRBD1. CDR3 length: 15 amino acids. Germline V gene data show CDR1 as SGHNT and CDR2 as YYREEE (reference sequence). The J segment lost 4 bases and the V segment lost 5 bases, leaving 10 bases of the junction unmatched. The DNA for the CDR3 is TGTGCCAGCAGTCCTCCGGGACAGGGAATTTACGAGCAGTACTTC. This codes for CASSPPGQGIYEQYF.

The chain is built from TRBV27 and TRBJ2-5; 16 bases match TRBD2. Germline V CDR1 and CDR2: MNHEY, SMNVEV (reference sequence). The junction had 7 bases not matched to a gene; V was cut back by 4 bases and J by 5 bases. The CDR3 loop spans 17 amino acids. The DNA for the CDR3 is TGTGCCAGCAGTTGGGGGACTAGCGGGAGGGCCAGGGAGACCCAGTACTTC. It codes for CASSWGTSGRARETQYF.

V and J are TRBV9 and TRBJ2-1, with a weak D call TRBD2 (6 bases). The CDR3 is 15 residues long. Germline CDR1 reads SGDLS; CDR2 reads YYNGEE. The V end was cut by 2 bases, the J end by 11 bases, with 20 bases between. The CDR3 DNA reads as TGTGCCAGCAGCGTTTCAAGTTCTTCGACTAGACAGCAGTTCTTC. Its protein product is CASSVSSSSTRQQFF. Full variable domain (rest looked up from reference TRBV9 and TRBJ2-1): DSGVTQTPKHLITATGQRVTLRCSPRSGDLSVYWYQQSLDQGLQFLIQYYNGEERAKGNILERFSAQQFPDLHSELNLSSLELGDSALYFCASSVSSSSTRQQFFGPGTRLTVL.

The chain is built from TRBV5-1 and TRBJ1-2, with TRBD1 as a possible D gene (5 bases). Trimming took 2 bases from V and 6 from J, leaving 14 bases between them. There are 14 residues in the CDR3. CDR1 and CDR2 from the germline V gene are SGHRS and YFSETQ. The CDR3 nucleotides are TGCGCCAGCAGCTTAGAGGGGCCGTCCGATGGCTACACCTTC. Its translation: CASSLEGPSDGYTF.

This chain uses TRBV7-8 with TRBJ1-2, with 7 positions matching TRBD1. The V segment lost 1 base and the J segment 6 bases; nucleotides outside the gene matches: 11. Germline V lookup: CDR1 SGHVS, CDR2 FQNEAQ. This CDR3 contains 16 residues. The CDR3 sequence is CASSLVGGRGAHGYTF. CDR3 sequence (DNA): TGTGCCAGCAGCTTAGTGGGTGGCAGGGGGGCCCATGGCTACACCTTC.

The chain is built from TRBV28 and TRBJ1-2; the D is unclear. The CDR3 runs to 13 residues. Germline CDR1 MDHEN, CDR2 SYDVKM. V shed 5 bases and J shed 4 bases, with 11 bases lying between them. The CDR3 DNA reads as TGTGCCAGCAGTGTCCTAGTTGGCTATGGCTACACCTTC. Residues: CASSVLVGYGYTF.

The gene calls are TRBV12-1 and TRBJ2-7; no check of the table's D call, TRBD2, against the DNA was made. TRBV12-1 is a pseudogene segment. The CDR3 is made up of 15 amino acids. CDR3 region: CASSRTTGTPCEQYF. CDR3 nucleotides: TGTGCCAGCAGCAGGACTACCGGGACCCCGTGCGAGCAGTACTTC.

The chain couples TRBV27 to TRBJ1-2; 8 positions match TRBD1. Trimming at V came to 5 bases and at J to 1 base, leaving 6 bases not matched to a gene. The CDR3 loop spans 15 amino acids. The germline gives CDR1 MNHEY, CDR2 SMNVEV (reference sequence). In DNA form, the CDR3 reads TGTGCCAGCAGTATCCGGACAGGGAATAACTATGGCTACACCTTC. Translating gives CASSIRTGNNYGYTF.

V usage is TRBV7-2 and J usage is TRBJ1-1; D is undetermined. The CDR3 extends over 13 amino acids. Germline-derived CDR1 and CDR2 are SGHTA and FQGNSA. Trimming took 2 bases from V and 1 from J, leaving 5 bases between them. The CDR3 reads CASSLRGNTEAFF. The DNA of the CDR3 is TGTGCCAGCAGCTTACGAGGGAACACTGAAGCTTTCTTT. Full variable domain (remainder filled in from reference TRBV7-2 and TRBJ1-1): GAGVSQSPSNKVTEKGKDVELRCDPISGHTALYWYRQSLGQGLEFLIYFQGNSAPDKSGLPSDRFSAERTGGSVSTLTIQRTQQEDSAVYLCASSLRGNTEAFFGQGTRLTVV.

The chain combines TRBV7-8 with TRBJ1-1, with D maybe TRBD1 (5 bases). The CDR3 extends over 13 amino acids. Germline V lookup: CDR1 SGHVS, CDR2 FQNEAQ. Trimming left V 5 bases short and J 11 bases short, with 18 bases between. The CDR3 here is CASSKGGASPAFF. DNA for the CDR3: TGTGCCAGCAGCAAGGGCGGGGCGAGTCCCGCTTTCTTT.

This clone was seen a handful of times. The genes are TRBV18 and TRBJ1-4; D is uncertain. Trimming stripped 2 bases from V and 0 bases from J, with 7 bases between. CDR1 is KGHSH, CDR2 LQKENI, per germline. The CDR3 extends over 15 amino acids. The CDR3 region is CASSPTAATNEKLFF. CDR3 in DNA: TGTGCCAGCTCACCAACAGCGGCAACTAATGAAAAACTGTTTTTT. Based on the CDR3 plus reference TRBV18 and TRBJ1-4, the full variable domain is NAGVMQNPRHLVRRRGQEARLRCSPMKGHSHVYWYRQLPEEGLKFMVYLQKENIIDESGMPKERFSAEFPKEGPSILRIQQVVRGDSAAYFCASSPTAATNEKLFFGSGTQLSVL.

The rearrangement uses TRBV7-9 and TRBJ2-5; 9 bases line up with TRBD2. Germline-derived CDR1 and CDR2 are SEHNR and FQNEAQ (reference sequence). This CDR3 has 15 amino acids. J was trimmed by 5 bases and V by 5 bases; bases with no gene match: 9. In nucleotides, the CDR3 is TGTGCCAGCAGCCCATCGCGGGGGGGCGGTGAGACCCAGTACTTC. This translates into CASSPSRGGGETQYF. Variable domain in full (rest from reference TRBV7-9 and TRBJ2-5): DTGVSQNPRHKITKRGQNVTFRCDPISEHNRLYWYRQTLGQGPEFLTYFQNEAQLEKSRLLSDRFSAERPKGSFSTLEIQRTEQGDSAMYLCASSPSRGGGETQYFGPGTRLLVL.

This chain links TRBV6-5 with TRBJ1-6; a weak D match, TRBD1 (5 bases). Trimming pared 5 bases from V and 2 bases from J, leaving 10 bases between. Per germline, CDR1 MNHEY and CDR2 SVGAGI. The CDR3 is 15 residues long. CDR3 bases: TGTGCCAGCAGTGGGGGAGTAACCTATAATTCACCCCTCCACTTT. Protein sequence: CASSGGVTYNSPLHF.

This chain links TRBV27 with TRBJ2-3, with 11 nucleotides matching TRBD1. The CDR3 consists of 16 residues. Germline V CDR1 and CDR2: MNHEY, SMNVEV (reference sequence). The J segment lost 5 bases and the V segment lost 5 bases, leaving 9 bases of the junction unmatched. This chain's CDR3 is CASSLGTGGTRDTQYF. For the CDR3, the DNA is TGTGCCAGCAGTCTAGGGACAGGGGGAACCCGAGATACGCAGTATTTT.

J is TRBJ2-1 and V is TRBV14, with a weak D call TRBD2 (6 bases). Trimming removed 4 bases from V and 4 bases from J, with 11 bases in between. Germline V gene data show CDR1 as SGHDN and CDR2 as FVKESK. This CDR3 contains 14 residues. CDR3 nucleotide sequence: TGTGCCAGCAGCCCCAGCGGAGGGTACAATGAGCAGTTCTTC. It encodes CASSPSGGYNEQFF.

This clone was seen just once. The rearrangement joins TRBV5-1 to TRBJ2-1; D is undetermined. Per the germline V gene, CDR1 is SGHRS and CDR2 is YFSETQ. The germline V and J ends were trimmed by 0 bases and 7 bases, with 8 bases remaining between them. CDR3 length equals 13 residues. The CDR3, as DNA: TGCGCCAGCAGCTTGGCCCTCACGAATGAGCAGTTCTTC. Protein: CASSLALTNEQFF.

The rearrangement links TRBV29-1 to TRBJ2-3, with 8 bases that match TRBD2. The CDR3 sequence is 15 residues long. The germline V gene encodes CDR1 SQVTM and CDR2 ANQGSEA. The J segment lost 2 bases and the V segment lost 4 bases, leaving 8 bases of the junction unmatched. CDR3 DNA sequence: TGCAGCGTTGCCGGAGCGGGGGCCTCCACAGATACGCAGTATTTT. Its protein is CSVAGAGASTDTQYF.

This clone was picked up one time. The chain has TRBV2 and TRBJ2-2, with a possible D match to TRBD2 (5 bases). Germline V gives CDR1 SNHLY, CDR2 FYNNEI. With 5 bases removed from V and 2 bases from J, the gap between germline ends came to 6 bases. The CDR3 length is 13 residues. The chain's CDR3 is CASSRLNTGELFF. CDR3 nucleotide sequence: TGTGCCAGCAGTAGACTAAACACCGGGGAGCTGTTTTTT.

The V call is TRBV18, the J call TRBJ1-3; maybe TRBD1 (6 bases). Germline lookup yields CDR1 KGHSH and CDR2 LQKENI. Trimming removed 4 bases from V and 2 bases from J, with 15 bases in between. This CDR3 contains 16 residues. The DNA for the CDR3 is TGTGCCAGCTCACAGGGGGACCGAAGTACTGGAAACACCATATATTTT. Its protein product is CASSQGDRSTGNTIYF.

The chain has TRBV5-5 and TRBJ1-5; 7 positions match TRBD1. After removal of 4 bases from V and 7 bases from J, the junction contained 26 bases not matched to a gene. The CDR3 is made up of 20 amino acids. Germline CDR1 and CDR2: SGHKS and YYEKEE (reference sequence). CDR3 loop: CASSTGESERGRVRSQPQHF. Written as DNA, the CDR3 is TGTGCCAGCAGCACCGGGGAGAGTGAAAGGGGGCGTGTGAGAAGCCAGCCCCAGCATTTT.

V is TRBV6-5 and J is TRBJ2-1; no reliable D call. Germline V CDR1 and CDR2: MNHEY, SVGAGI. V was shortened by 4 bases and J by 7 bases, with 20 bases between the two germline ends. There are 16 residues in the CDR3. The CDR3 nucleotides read TGTGCCAGCAGTTCTAAGTGGGTTGCGTTGGGAAATGAGCAGTTCTTC. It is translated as CASSSKWVALGNEQFF.

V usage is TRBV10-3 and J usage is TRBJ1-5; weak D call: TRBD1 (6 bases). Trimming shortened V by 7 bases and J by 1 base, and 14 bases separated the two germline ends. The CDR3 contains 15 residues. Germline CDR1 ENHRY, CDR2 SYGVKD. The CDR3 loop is CAIKQGGGSNQPQHF. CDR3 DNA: TGTGCCATCAAACAAGGGGGTGGAAGCAATCAGCCCCAGCATTTT.